This TCR beta chain was captured by sequencing in a study of T-cell reconstitution after alpha-beta-depleted transplantation in children. The library targeted TCRbeta and was prepared with unique molecular identifiers. TCRdb reprocessed the PCR reads via MiXCR and lists one record per CDR3 protein. The table has 180,000 or so distinct CDR3 sequences, roughly 6.3% seen once. The sample holds many counts of this clonotype. The CDR3 is 15 amino acids. The germline gives CDR1 SGHDN, CDR2 FVKESK. V dropped 2 bases and J dropped 7; count of bases not matched to a gene: 8. This rearrangement joins TRBV14 to TRBJ2-1; 7 bases align to TRBD2. The sequences come from PBMCs, collected before TCRalphabeta/CD19-depleted stem cell transplant. The sequence was obtained from a girl less than two years old with combined immunodeficiency, due to receive a stem cell transplant. The CDR3 region has the DNA TGTGCCAGCAGCCAATGGGCGGGAGAGGGGAATGAGCAGTTCTTC. Amino acids: CASSQWAGEGNEQFF. Supplemented by reference TRBV14 and TRBJ2-1, the full variable domain reads EAGVTQFPSHSVIEKGQTVTLRCDPISGHDNLYWYRRVMGKEIKFLLHFVKESKQDESGMPNNRFLAERTGGTYSTLKVQPAELEDSGVYFCASSQWAGEGNEQFFGPGTRLTVL.